The TCR beta chain described here comes from a study of cytomegalovirus exposure and HLA in healthy donors. For the study at large: The roughly 120 million unique TCR beta sequences, from roughly 180 million T cells, were found by an earlier analysis. Study-wide results and limits: Among TCR beta chains, those listed as cytomegalovirus-associated numbered fewer than 200.

The primer mix had 60 Vbeta and 13 Jbeta primers. Only in-frame clones appear in the TCRdb table, and some are missing; sequencing was by immunoSEQ multiplex PCR. The sample consists of roughly 130,000 clones, roughly 80% of them appearing once. Germline CDR1 and CDR2: LGHNA and YNFKEQ. The CDR3 extends over 14 amino acids. Deletions cut 4 bases from V and 2 bases from J, with 6 bases between. In regard to this clone: Antigen specificity is unknown.

The TCR sequence derives from a boy aged 5-17 years in good health and CMV-seronegative. The sequenced material came from PBMCs. V and J are TRBV4-2 and TRBJ2-6; no firm D call. CDR3 sequence (DNA): TGTGCCAGCAGCCCCCCAGCTGGGGCCAACGTCCTGACTTTC. Protein product: CASSPPAGANVLTF.